These 17 T cell receptor beta chains share one sample of origin, sequenced in a study of molecular identifiers for immune sequencing clone quantification. TCRdb fed the PCR reads into MiXCR, producing one record per CDR3 protein. The sample lists some 650,000 distinct CDR3 sequences, about 20% seen once, with roughly 0.85% in the top ten. The sample consisted of naive CD8+ T cells from blood, with Jurkat cell RNA spiked in. The subset denotes: FACS-sorted CD8+CD4-CCR7+CD45RA+ naive T cells. The receptors stem from a human donor in good health. Some libraries in this study had Jurkat cell RNA spiked in.

This clonotype has a count of ten or more. The chain combines TRBV4-3 with TRBJ2-7; D unclear. V was clipped by 0 bases and J by 4 bases, with 13 bases between them. The germline gives CDR1 LGHNA, CDR2 YSLEER. This CDR3 is 15 amino acids long. In nucleotides, the CDR3 is TGCGCCAGCAGCCAAGATTGGGCAGAAGGGTACGAGCAGTACTTC. Its translation: CASSQDWAEGYEQYF.

Notes on this clonotype: A much larger clonotype is one base distant, so this may be a read error. Here the CDR3 omits its conserved ending phenylalanine or tryptophan, so a read error is the likely source. The CDR3 sequence: CASSQNLNEQFL. The CDR3 DNA is TGTGCCAGCAGCCAGAACCTGAATGAGCAGTTCCTC. The chain couples TRBV11-2 to TRBJ2-1; D ambiguous. Trimming removed 5 bases at V and 7 bases at J, with 9 bases between. CDR1 and CDR2 from the germline V gene are SGHAT and FQNNGV. The CDR3 contains 12 residues.

The table lists this clonotype with many counts. The rearrangement uses TRBV7-8 and TRBJ1-4; no definite D call. V lost 1 base and J lost 14, with 8 bases in between. The CDR3 is 11 amino acids. Germline values: CDR1 SGHVS, CDR2 FQNEAQ. The CDR3 DNA reads TGTGCCAGCAGCTTAGGCCCGGCTCTGTTTTTT. It is translated as CASSLGPALFF. Complete variable domain (other parts from reference TRBV7-8 and TRBJ1-4): GAGVSQSPRYKVAKRGQDVALRCDPISGHVSLFWYQQALGQGPEFLTYFQNEAQLDKSGLPSDRFFAERPEGSVSTLKIQRTQQEDSAVYLCASSLGPALFFGSGTQLSVL.

This clonotype was counted between two and nine times. The rearrangement links TRBV6-5 to TRBJ2-2, with a tentative D call TRBD1 (6 bases). The CDR3 has 16 amino acids. Trimming took off 7 bases at V and 4 bases at J, with 19 bases between the two ends. CDR1 MNHEY and CDR2 SVGAGI come from the germline V gene. The CDR3 nucleotides are TGTGCCAGCACCCACAGGGCAGGGAGTAGCACCGGGGAGCTGTTTTTT. This translates into CASTHRAGSSTGELFF.

This chain links TRBV20-1 with TRBJ2-2, with 15 positions matching TRBD2. CDR3 length: 18 amino acids. CDR1 DFQATT and CDR2 SNEGSKA come from the germline V gene (reference sequence). J lost 4 bases, V lost 6 bases, and 12 bases had no gene match. CDR3 region: CSARGTSGRPGATGELFF. In nucleotides, the CDR3 is TGCAGTGCGCGGGGGACTAGCGGGAGGCCGGGGGCCACCGGGGAGCTGTTTTTT.

This clonotype was observed at least ten times. The chain joins TRBV7-9 to TRBJ1-5, with 11 bases that match TRBD1. Germline V gene lookup returns CDR1 SEHNR and CDR2 FQNEAQ (reference sequence). Trimming at V came to 8 bases and at J to 7 bases, leaving 4 bases not matched to a gene. This CDR3 comprises 13 residues. The CDR3 here is CASGGTGGQPQHF. CDR3 coding DNA: TGTGCCAGCGGCGGGACAGGGGGACAGCCCCAGCATTTT.

Comments on this clonotype: A read error is likely, as this CDR3 ends without the conserved phenylalanine or tryptophan. This rearrangement joins TRBV18 to TRBJ2-1, with D tentatively TRBD1 or TRBD2 (5 bases each). This CDR3 is built from 16 residues. V was pared by 5 bases and J by 4 bases, with 18 bases between. Germline CDR1 is KGHSH and CDR2 is LQKENI. The CDR3 region is CASSKGPGPKYNEQFS. DNA for the CDR3: TGTGCCAGCTCAAAGGGACCGGGGCCAAAATACAATGAGCAGTTCTCC.

This clonotype was detected many times. The chain has TRBV27 and TRBJ2-1, with 13 nucleotides matching TRBD2. This CDR3 is built from 15 residues. Germline V lookup: CDR1 MNHEY, CDR2 SMNVEV (reference sequence). J was trimmed by 9 bases and V by 5 bases; bases with no gene match: 7. CDR3 nucleotides: TGTGCCAGCAGTATAGGACTAGCGGGAGTGACTGAGCAGTTCTTC. Its protein product is CASSIGLAGVTEQFF.

This clonotype was observed a few times. The chain carries TRBV29-1 and TRBJ1-4, with no clear D. Trimming stripped 4 bases from V and 1 base from J, with 13 bases between. There are 15 residues in the CDR3. Germline V lookup: CDR1 SQVTM, CDR2 ANQGSEA. The CDR3 sequence is CSVGDLARTNEKLFF. Here the CDR3 DNA reads TGCAGCGTTGGAGACCTAGCGAGAACTAATGAAAAACTGTTTTTT. Looking up the rest from reference TRBV29-1 and TRBJ1-4 gives the full variable domain: SAVISQKPSRDICQRGTSLTIQCQVDSQVTMMFWYRQQPGQSLTLIATANQGSEATYESGFVIDKFPISRPNLTFSTLTVSNMSPEDSSIYLCSVGDLARTNEKLFFGSGTQLSVL.

This clonotype was observed a handful of times. The rearrangement uses TRBV10-2 and TRBJ2-6; 7 bases are shared with TRBD1. V trimming: 6 bases; J trimming: 0 bases; junction bases outside the gene matches: 5. The germline V gene has CDR1 WSHSY and CDR2 SAAADI. The CDR3 runs to 16 residues. CDR3 protein: CASRGTAASGANVLTF. As DNA, the CDR3 is TGCGCCAGCAGAGGGACAGCGGCCTCTGGGGCCAACGTCCTGACTTTC.

This chain uses TRBV28 with TRBJ1-3; no firm D call. Per germline, CDR1 MDHEN and CDR2 SYDVKM. The CDR3 sequence is 13 residues long. V lost 5 bases and J 4 bases, leaving 9 bases between the germline ends. The CDR3 protein is CASSADGGNTIYF. The CDR3 nucleotides read TGTGCCAGCAGTGCCGATGGGGGAAACACCATATATTTT.

There are many counts of this clonotype. J is TRBJ2-3 and V is TRBV4-3; tentatively, D is TRBD1 (6 bases). Germline V gives CDR1 LGHNA, CDR2 YSLEER. Trimming cost V 0 bases and J 4 bases, with 17 bases left between them. CDR3 length equals 17 residues. The CDR3 nucleotides are TGCGCCAGCAGCCAAGATTCCCAGCAACAGGGTGCAGATACGCAGTATTTT. Its protein is CASSQDSQQQGADTQYF.

The chain carries TRBV2 and TRBJ1-1; D ambiguous. The V and J ends lost 6 bases and 4 bases respectively, with 9 bases between them. In germline, CDR1 is SNHLY, CDR2 FYNNEI. CDR3 size: 12 residues. CDR3 residues: CASSDTPTEAFF. As DNA, the CDR3 is TGTGCCAGCAGCGATACGCCCACTGAAGCTTTCTTT. Full variable domain (missing parts from reference TRBV2 and TRBJ1-1): EPEVTQTPSHQVTQMGQEVILRCVPISNHLYFYWYRQILGQKVEFLVSFYNNEISEKSEIFDDQFSVERPDGSNFTLKIRSTKLEDSAMYFCASSDTPTEAFFGQGTRLTVV.

In this sample, this clonotype turned up many times. The V call is TRBV9, the J call TRBJ2-5; TRBD2 might be the D (5 bases). Trimming cost V 1 base and J 3 bases, with 10 bases left between them. The CDR3 runs to 14 residues. Per germline, CDR1 SGDLS and CDR2 YYNGEE. CDR3 sequence reads: CASSVSGLKETQYF. The DNA for the CDR3 is TGTGCCAGCAGCGTATCCGGACTGAAAGAGACCCAGTACTTC.

In the case of this clonotype: The junction differs from germline at one of its ends, possibly a read error. The chain couples TRBV12-3 or TRBV12-4 to TRBJ2-2; D remains ambiguous. CDR3 length: 17 amino acids. CDR3 region: CASSLAPFEGNPGELFF. The CDR3 DNA sequence: TGTGCCAGCAGTTTAGCGCCTTTCGAAGGGAACCCCGGGGAGCTGTTTTTT.

J is TRBJ2-1 and V is TRBV24-1; possibly TRBD2 for D (6 bases). Trimming left V 4 bases short and J 7 bases short, with 19 bases between. Germline V gene lookup returns CDR1 KGHDR and CDR2 SFDVKD. This CDR3 spans 16 amino acids. Here the CDR3 DNA reads TGTGCCACCAGTGAGCACGCCGGAGGGCCAGGGAATGAGCAGTTCTTC. It codes for CATSEHAGGPGNEQFF.

The chain uses TRBV20-1 and TRBJ1-6; D remains ambiguous. Germline values: CDR1 DFQATT, CDR2 SNEGSKA (reference sequence). V lost 1 base and J 3 bases, leaving 13 bases between the germline ends. The CDR3 covers 16 residues. The CDR3 loop is CSARGVGSLYNSPLHF. CDR3 nucleotide sequence: TGCAGTGCTAGAGGTGTTGGATCCCTCTATAATTCACCCCTCCACTTT.